This T cell receptor (beta chain) was sequenced during a study of early T cells in non-severe SARS-CoV-2 infection. Study background: Sequenced material consisted of bulk RNA (from unsorted whole blood), and chains were unpaired.

Trimming stripped 3 bases from V and 2 bases from J, with 10 bases between. The CDR3 covers 14 residues. Per the germline V gene, CDR1 is KGHSH and CDR2 is LQKENI. This clonotype appeared a few times. The TCR library protocol attached unique molecular identifiers to the individual cDNA molecules. TCRdb redid the calling of the 5' RACE reads with MiXCR, one entry per CDR3 protein. The table shows 70,000 to 80,000 distinct CDR3 sequences, with around an eighth occurring only once. The rearrangement joins TRBV18 to TRBJ2-5, with a tentative D call TRBD1 (6 bases). The sample here was whole blood, taken at baseline. This clonotype was sampled from an adult who was a healthcare worker with PCR-confirmed SARS-CoV-2 infection or an uninfected control (not recorded which). The CDR3 region is CASSPTRGQETQYF. CDR3 coding DNA: TGTGCCAGCTCACCGACGAGGGGGCAAGAGACCCAGTACTTC.